Reported below is one TCR beta chain. Its specificity is not known. This sample is part of a study of T-cell reconstitution after alpha-beta-depleted transplantation in children. Study-level findings and limits: Some patients' high day-60 TCRbeta diversity was traced to surviving recipient T cells and thymic progenitors. Several hundred graft clones that had expanded were reportedly the source of alpha-beta T cells about two months after transplant. T-cell numbers and diversity, one year after transplant, stemmed largely from T cells that were newly produced.

Using unique molecular identifiers, the investigators prepared the TCRbeta library. From the PCR reads, TCRdb called clonotypes with MiXCR, one entry per CDR3 protein. This table holds about 610,000 distinct CDR3 sequences, approximately 30% found once. CDR1 MNHNS and CDR2 SASEGT come from the germline V gene. The CDR3 spans 15 residues. V dropped 2 bases and J dropped 6; count of bases not matched to a gene: 5. The clonotype comes from a boy under three years old with Wiskott-Aldrich syndrome, due to receive a stem cell transplant. The sequencing used PBMCs, collected before TCRalphabeta/CD19-depleted stem cell transplant. The rearrangement uses TRBV6-1 and TRBJ1-2, with 11 bases that match TRBD1. CDR3 DNA: TGTGCCAGCAGTGAAATCGGACAGGGGGCGAATGGCTACACCTTC. Translation: CASSEIGQGANGYTF.